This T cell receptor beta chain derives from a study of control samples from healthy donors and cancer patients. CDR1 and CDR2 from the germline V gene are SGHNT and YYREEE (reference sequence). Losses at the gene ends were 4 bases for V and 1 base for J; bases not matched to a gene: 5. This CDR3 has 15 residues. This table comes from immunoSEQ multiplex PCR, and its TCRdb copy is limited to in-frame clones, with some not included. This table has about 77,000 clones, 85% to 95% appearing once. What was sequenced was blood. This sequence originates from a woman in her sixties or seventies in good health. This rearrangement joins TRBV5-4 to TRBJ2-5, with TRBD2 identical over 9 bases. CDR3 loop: CASSRSGRSQETQYF. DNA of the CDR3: TGTGCCAGCAGCCGTAGCGGGAGAAGCCAAGAGACCCAGTACTTC.